Presented here are 3 T cell receptor beta chains from one specimen sequenced in a study of T-cell memory formation after mild COVID-19. TCRdb ran MiXCR on the 5' RACE reads and lists one entry per CDR3 protein. The table has around 300,000 distinct CDR3 sequences, roughly 13% seen once. Material: PBMCs or a T cell subset sorted from them (not recorded which). Every receptor here comes from a man between 18 and 29 years old who had mild COVID-19 (a few samples of this study predate the infection). Cell type and time point are not known.

This rearrangement joins TRBV20-1 to TRBJ2-2; D is unresolved. The CDR3 spans 14 residues. Germline-derived CDR1 and CDR2 are DFQATT and SNEGSKA (reference sequence). Trimming took off 0 bases at V and 1 base at J, with 6 bases between the two ends. CDR3 sequence: CSARDPRNTGELFF. CDR3 DNA: TGCAGTGCTAGAGATCCCAGGAACACCGGGGAGCTGTTTTTT.

The V and J genes are TRBV28 and TRBJ2-7, with D perhaps being TRBD1 or TRBD2 (5 bases each). V lost 5 bases and J 4 bases, leaving 12 bases between the germline ends. The CDR3 has 13 residues. The germline gives CDR1 MDHEN, CDR2 SYDVKM. The CDR3 region is CASSTGALYEQYF. The CDR3 coding sequence is TGTGCCAGCAGTACCGGGGCCCTTTACGAGCAGTACTTC.

This clonotype was counted between two and nine times. The chain recombines TRBV7-2 with TRBJ1-2, with unresolved D. The V gene's germline CDR1 is SGHTA and CDR2 FQGNSA. V shed 4 bases and J shed 6 bases, with 15 bases lying between them. The CDR3 sequence is 14 residues long. The CDR3 nucleotides are TGTGCCAGCAGCTCCTTTGACGGGATACATGGCTACACCTTC. This gives the protein CASSSFDGIHGYTF.